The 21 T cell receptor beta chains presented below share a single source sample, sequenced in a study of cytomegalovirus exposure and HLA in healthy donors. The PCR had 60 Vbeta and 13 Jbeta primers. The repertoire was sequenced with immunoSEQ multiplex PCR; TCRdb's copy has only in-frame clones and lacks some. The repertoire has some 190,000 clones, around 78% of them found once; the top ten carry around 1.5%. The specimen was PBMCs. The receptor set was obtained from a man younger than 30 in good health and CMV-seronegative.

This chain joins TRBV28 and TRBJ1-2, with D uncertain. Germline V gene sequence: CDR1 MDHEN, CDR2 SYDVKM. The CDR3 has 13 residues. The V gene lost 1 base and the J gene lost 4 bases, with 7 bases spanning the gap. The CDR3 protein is CASSLFGSYGYTF. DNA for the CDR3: TGTGCCAGCAGTTTATTTGGGAGCTATGGCTACACCTTC.

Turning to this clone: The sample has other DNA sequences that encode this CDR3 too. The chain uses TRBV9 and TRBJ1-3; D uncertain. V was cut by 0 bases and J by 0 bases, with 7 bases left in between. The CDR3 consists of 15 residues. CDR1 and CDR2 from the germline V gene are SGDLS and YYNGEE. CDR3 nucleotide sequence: TGTGCCAGCAGCGTAGCCCCGAGCTCTGGAAACACCATATATTTT. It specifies CASSVAPSSGNTIYF.

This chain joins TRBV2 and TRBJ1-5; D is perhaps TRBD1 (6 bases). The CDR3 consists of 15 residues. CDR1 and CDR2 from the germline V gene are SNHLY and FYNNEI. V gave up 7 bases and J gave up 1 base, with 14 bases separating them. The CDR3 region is CASKDRDPSNQPQHF. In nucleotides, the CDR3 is TGTGCCAGCAAGGACAGAGACCCGAGCAATCAGCCCCAGCATTTT.

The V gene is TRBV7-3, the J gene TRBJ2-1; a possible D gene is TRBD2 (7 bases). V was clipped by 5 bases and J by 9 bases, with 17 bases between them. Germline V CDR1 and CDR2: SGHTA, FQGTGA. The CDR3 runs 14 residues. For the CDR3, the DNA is TGTGCCAGCAGCCCTGGGGCGGGGGCCGGTGAGCAGTTCTTC. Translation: CASSPGAGAGEQFF. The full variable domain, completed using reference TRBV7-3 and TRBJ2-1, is GAGVSQTPSNKVTEKGKYVELRCDPISGHTALYWYRQSLGQGPEFLIYFQGTGAADDSGLPNDRFFAVRPEGSVSTLKIQRTERGDSAVYLCASSPGAGAGEQFFGPGTRLTVL.

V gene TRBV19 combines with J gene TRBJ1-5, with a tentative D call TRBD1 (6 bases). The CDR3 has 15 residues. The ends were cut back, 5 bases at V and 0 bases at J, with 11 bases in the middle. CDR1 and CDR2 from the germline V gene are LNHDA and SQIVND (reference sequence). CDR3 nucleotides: TGTGCCAGTAGTTCAACGGGACATAGCAATCAGCCCCAGCATTTT. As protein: CASSSTGHSNQPQHF.

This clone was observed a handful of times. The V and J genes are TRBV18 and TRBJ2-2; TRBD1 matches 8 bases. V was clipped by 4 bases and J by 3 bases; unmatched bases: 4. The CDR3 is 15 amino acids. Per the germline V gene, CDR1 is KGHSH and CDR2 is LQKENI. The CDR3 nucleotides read TGTGCCAGCTCACGACAGGGGAGGCACACCGGGGAGCTGTTTTTT. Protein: CASSRQGRHTGELFF.

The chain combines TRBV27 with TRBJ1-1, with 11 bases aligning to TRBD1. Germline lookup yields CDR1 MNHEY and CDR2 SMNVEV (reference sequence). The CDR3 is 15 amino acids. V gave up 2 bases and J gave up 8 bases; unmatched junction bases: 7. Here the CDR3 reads CASSLSGTGGLEAFF. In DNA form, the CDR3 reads TGTGCCAGCAGTTTAAGTGGGACAGGGGGATTAGAAGCTTTCTTT.

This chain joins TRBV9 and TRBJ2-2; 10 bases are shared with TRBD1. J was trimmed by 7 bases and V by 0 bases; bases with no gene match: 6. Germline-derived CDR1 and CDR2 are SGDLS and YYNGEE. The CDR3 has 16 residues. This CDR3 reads CASSVEGTGANGELFF. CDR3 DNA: TGTGCCAGCAGCGTAGAAGGGACAGGGGCGAACGGGGAGCTGTTTTTT.

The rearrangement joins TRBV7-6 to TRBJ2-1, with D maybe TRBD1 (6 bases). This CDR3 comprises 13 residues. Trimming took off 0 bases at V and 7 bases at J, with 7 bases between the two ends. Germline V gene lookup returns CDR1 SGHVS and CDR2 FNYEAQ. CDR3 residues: CASSLARGNEQFF. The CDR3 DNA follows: TGTGCCAGCAGCTTAGCGAGGGGGAATGAGCAGTTCTTC.

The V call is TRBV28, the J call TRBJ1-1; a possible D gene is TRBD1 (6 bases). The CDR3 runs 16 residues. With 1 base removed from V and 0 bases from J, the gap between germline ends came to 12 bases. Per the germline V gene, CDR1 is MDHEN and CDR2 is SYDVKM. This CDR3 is CASSLLQGMMNTEAFF. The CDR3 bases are TGTGCCAGCAGTTTATTGCAGGGGATGATGAACACTGAAGCTTTCTTT.

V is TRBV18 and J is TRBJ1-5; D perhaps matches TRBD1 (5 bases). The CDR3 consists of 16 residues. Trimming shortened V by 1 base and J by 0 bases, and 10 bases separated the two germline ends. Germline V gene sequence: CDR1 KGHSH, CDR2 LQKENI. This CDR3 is CASSPLPGHSNQPQHF. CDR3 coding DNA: TGTGCCAGCTCACCACTGCCAGGGCATAGCAATCAGCCCCAGCATTTT. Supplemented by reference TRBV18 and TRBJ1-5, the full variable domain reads NAGVMQNPRHLVRRRGQEARLRCSPMKGHSHVYWYRQLPEEGLKFMVYLQKENIIDESGMPKERFSAEFPKEGPSILRIQQVVRGDSAAYFCASSPLPGHSNQPQHFGDGTRLSIL.

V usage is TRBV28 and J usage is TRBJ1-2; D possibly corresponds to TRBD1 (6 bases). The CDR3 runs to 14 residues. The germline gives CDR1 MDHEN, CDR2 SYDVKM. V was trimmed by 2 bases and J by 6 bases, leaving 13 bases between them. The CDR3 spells CASSLERQVHGYTF. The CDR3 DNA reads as TGTGCCAGCAGTTTAGAGAGACAGGTGCATGGCTACACCTTC.

CDR3 nucleotides: TGTGCCAGTAGTATCTGGGGACAGGGTGGCCACGAGCAGTACTTC. Translating gives CASSIWGQGGHEQYF. The V call is TRBV19, the J call TRBJ2-7, with 9 positions matching TRBD1. After removal of 3 bases from V and 5 bases from J, the junction contained 8 bases not matched to a gene. CDR3 length: 15 residues. From germline, CDR1 is LNHDA and CDR2 SQIVND (reference sequence).

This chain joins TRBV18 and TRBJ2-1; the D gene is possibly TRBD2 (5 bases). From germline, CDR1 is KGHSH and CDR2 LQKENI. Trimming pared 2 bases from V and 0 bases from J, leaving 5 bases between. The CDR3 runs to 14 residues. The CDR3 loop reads CASSPEGSYNEQFF. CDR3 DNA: TGTGCCAGCTCACCAGAGGGCTCCTACAATGAGCAGTTCTTC.

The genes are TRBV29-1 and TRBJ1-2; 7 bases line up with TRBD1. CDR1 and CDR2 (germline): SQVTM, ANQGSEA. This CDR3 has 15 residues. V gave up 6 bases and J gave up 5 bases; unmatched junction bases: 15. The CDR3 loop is CSVPGTGVGSYGYTF. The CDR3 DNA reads TGCAGCGTCCCCGGTACAGGGGTAGGTTCTTATGGCTACACCTTC.

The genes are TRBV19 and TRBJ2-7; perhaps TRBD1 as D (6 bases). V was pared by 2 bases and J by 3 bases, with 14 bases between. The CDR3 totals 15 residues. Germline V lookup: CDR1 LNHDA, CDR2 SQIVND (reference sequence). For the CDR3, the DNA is TGTGCCAGTAGTATATCAGGCAGGGGTTACTACGAGCAGTACTTC. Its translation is CASSISGRGYYEQYF. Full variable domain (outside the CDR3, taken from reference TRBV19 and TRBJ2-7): DGGITQSPKYLFRKEGQNVTLSCEQNLNHDAMYWYRQDPGQGLRLIYYSQIVNDFQKGDIAEGYSVSREKKESFPLTVTSAQKNPTAFYLCASSISGRGYYEQYFGPGTRLTVT.

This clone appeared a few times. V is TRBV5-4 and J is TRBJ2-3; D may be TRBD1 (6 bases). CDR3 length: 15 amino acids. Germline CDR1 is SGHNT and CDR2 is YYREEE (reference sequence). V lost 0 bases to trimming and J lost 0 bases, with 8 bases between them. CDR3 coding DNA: TGTGCCAGCAGCTTGGGAGGGACAAGCACAGATACGCAGTATTTT. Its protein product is CASSLGGTSTDTQYF. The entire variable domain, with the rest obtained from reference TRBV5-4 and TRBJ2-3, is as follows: ETGVTQSPTHLIKTRGQQVTLRCSSQSGHNTVSWYQQALGQGPQFIFQYYREEENGRGNFPPRFSGLQFPNYSSELNVNALELDDSALYLCASSLGGTSTDTQYFGPGTRLTVL.

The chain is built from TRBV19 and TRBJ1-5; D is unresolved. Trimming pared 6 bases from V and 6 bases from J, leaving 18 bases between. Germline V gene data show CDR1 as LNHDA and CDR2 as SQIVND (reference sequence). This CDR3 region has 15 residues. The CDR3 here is CASSGLEGGGQPQHF. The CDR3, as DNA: TGTGCCAGTAGCGGGTTGGAGGGAGGTGGTCAGCCCCAGCATTTT. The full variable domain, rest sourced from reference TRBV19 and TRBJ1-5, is DGGITQSPKYLFRKEGQNVTLSCEQNLNHDAMYWYRQDPGQGLRLIYYSQIVNDFQKGDIAEGYSVSREKKESFPLTVTSAQKNPTAFYLCASSGLEGGGQPQHFGDGTRLSIL.

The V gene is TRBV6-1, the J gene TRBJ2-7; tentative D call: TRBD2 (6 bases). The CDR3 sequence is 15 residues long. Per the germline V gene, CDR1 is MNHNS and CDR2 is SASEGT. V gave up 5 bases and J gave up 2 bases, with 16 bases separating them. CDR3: CASSWGGQVTYEQYF. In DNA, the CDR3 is TGTGCCAGCAGTTGGGGAGGTCAGGTGACCTACGAGCAGTACTTC.

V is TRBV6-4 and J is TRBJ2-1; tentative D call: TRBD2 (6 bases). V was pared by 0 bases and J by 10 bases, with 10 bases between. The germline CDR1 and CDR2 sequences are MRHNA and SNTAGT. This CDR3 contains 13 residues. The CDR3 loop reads CASSDSLAGEQFF. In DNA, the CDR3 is TGTGCCAGCAGTGACTCACTAGCAGGGGAGCAGTTCTTC.

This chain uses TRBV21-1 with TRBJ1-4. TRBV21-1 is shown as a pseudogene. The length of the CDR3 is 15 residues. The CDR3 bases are TGTGCCAGCAACCTCCAGTCGGAGGATAATGAAAAACTGTTTTTT. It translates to CASNLQSEDNEKLFF.